The TCR beta chain described here comes from a study of Graves' ophthalmopathy and Graves' hyperthyroidism. Study results and caveats: Predictions made by the model for ophthalmopathy progression reached 70.59% sensitivity and approximately 78% specificity.

Germline CDR1 reads ENHRY; CDR2 reads SYGVKD. The CDR3 sequence is 13 residues long. The ends were cut back, 2 bases at V and 3 bases at J, with 5 bases in the middle. Researchers turned away patients with other autoimmune diseases, uncontrolled infections, pregnancy or lactation. In this sample, this clonotype turned up a few times. Its antigen is unknown. RNA transcripts provided the template for amplifying TCR beta CDR3 regions. First-round RT-PCR with HTBI primers preceded a second-round multiplex PCR. In TCRdb, the multiplex PCR reads were re-called with MiXCR into one record per CDR3 protein. The table lists about 550,000 distinct CDR3 sequences, roughly 39% of them singletons.

The origin of this receptor is an adult man with Graves' hyperthyroidism. Material: peripheral blood or thyroid tissue (not recorded which). The genes are TRBV10-3 and TRBJ2-1; D call uncertain. The CDR3 DNA reads TGTGCCATCAGTGAGACAGACTACAATGAGCAGTTCTTC. Translation gives CAISETDYNEQFF.